These 16 T cell receptor beta chains came from one sample sequenced in a study of blood T cells in healthy people across ages. A second about 6 to 12 cycle PCR used barcoded and J-beta primers. TCRdb re-analysed the 5' RACE reads in MiXCR, keeping a single row per CDR3 protein. Of about 650,000 distinct CDR3 sequences in the sample, about a third were seen once. The sequenced material came from blood. The receptors derive from an elderly woman in good health.

This rearrangement joins TRBV7-2 to TRBJ2-2; 9 bases fit TRBD2. The CDR3 consists of 16 residues. With V trimmed by 4 bases and J by 4 bases, 7 bases remained unmatched. Germline V gene data show CDR1 as SGHTA and CDR2 as FQGNSA. CDR3 nucleotide sequence: TGTGCCAGCAGCTCCGCGGGGGGGCCGCGCACCGGGGAGCTGTTTTTT. This encodes CASSSAGGPRTGELFF.

This clonotype was detected ten times or more. The V gene is TRBV2, the J gene TRBJ1-2; no definite D call. Germline V CDR1 and CDR2: SNHLY, FYNNEI. There are 13 residues in the CDR3. V was clipped by 2 bases and J by 3 bases, with 7 bases between them. CDR3: CASSENSYYGYTF. DNA of the CDR3: TGTGCCAGCAGTGAAAACAGTTACTATGGCTACACCTTC.

This clonotype was seen ten or more times. The chain joins TRBV3-1 to TRBJ2-3; D might be TRBD2 (5 bases). With 3 bases removed from V and 3 bases from J, the gap between germline ends came to 19 bases. The CDR3 length is 17 residues. The V gene's germline CDR1 is LGHDT and CDR2 YNNKEL (reference sequence). Here the CDR3 reads CASSQGFKGALTDTQYF. The CDR3 DNA reads as TGTGCCAGCAGCCAGGGGTTCAAGGGAGCCCTAACAGATACGCAGTATTTT.

This clonotype turned up a few times. A much larger clone differs from this one at a single base, so this may be a read error. The J gene is TRBJ1-2, the V gene TRBV6-5, with a possible D match to TRBD1 (6 bases). V lost 6 bases and J lost 4, with 15 bases in between. The germline gives CDR1 MNHEY, CDR2 SVGAGI. There are 14 residues in the CDR3. CDR3 in DNA: TGTGCCAGCAGGTACGACGGGGGCAGCTATGGCTACACCTTC. This gives the protein CASRYDGGSYGYTF.

V usage is TRBV6-2 or TRBV6-3 and J usage is TRBJ2-3; 12 nucleotides agree with TRBD2. The V gene's germline CDR1 is MNHEY and CDR2 SVGEGT. The CDR3 totals 16 residues. The trim removed 2 bases at V and 4 bases at J, leaving 4 bases unmatched. The CDR3 DNA is TGTGCCAGCAGTTACGGAGGACTAGCGGGGCCAGATACGCAGTATTTT. Its protein is CASSYGGLAGPDTQYF.

This clonotype has only a few counts. CDR3 amino acids: CASSYRQPYNSPLHF. CDR3 bases: TGTGCCAGCAGTTATCGACAGCCCTATAATTCACCCCTCCACTTT. This chain links TRBV12-3 or TRBV12-4 with TRBJ1-6, with D perhaps TRBD1 (5 bases). With 4 bases removed from V and 2 bases from J, the gap between germline ends came to 9 bases. This CDR3 contains 15 residues.

This clonotype has just one count. This chain joins TRBV4-2 and TRBJ2-5, with 7 nucleotides matching TRBD2. The end of the DNA is better explained by TRBJ2-1, so the J call may be wrong. CDR3 size: 15 residues. Germline V gene data show CDR1 as LGHNA and CDR2 as YNFKEQ. In DNA form, the CDR3 reads TGTGCCAGCAGCCAAGTCCTAGCGGACCAAGAGACCCAGTTCTTC. This translates into CASSQVLADQETQFF.

The V gene is TRBV20-1, the J gene TRBJ1-1, with D possibly TRBD1 on 5 matching bases. CDR1 is DFQATT and CDR2 is SNEGSKA in the germline V gene (reference sequence). V lost 6 bases to trimming and J lost 2 bases, with 22 bases between them. The CDR3 is 16 residues long. The CDR3 reads CSADRGVENHNTEAFF. CDR3 nucleotide sequence: TGCAGTGCCGATAGGGGCGTCGAGAACCACAACACTGAAGCTTTCTTT.

The V call is TRBV30, the J call TRBJ2-7, with TRBD1 matching over 8 bases. This CDR3 region has 15 residues. V was pared by 3 bases and J by 0 bases, with 7 bases of the junction left unmatched. The germline gives CDR1 GTSNPN, CDR2 SVGIG (reference sequence). The CDR3 nucleotides read TGTGCCTGGAGCAAAGACAGGGGAATCTCCTACGAGCAGTACTTC. This sequence encodes CAWSKDRGISYEQYF. Supplemented by reference TRBV30 and TRBJ2-7, the full variable domain reads SQTIHQWPATLVQPVGSPLSLECTVEGTSNPNLYWYRQAAGRGLQLLFYSVGIGQISSEVPQNLSASRPQDRQFILSSKKLLLSDSGFYLCAWSKDRGISYEQYFGPGTRLTVT.

The rearrangement joins TRBV7-3 to TRBJ2-5; possible D gene TRBD1, 6 bases. The closer fit of TRBJ2-7 to the DNA end suggests the J call may be wrong. From germline, CDR1 is SGHTA and CDR2 FQGTGA. The CDR3 has 13 amino acids. The CDR3 sequence is CASSIDRNYEQYF. The CDR3 DNA follows: TGTGCCAGCAGCATCGACAGGAACTACGAGCAGTACTTC.

The rearrangement uses TRBV5-1 and TRBJ2-7; 9 positions agree with TRBD2. V trimming: 2 bases; J trimming: 3 bases; junction bases outside the gene matches: 9. The CDR3 loop spans 16 amino acids. The germline CDR1 and CDR2 sequences are SGHRS and YFSETQ. CDR3 nucleotide sequence: TGCGCCAGCAGCTTTGGGGCAGCGGGAGGTGGCTACGAGCAGTACTTC. Translation: CASSFGAAGGGYEQYF.

The table lists this clonotype with many counts. The rearrangement joins TRBV10-3 to TRBJ2-5; D might be TRBD2 (5 bases). This CDR3 spans 13 amino acids. The germline V gene encodes CDR1 ENHRY and CDR2 SYGVKD. V shed 2 bases and J shed 5 bases, with 9 bases lying between them. The CDR3 DNA reads TGTGCCATCAGTGAGATACGGGATGAGACCCAGTACTTC. It specifies CAISEIRDETQYF.

The chain joins TRBV20-1 to TRBJ2-5; TRBD2 agrees at 12 bases. The J segment lost 2 bases and the V segment lost 5 bases, leaving 6 bases of the junction unmatched. CDR1 and CDR2 (germline): DFQATT, SNEGSKA (reference sequence). The CDR3 loop spans 15 amino acids. DNA of the CDR3: TGCAGTGCTGGTACTAGCGGGGGGAGGCAAGAGACCCAGTACTTC. Its translation is CSAGTSGGRQETQYF.

V usage is TRBV6-1 and J usage is TRBJ2-3, with D unclear. This CDR3 is 16 amino acids long. The V gene lost 1 base and the J gene lost 3 bases, with 14 bases spanning the gap. The germline CDR1 and CDR2 sequences are MNHNS and SASEGT. The CDR3 nucleotides read TGTGCCAGCAGTGAAGTTTGGGCGCAGGCGACAGATACGCAGTATTTT. Translated: CASSEVWAQATDTQYF.

Worth noting for this clonotype: This sequence may be a read error, since a much larger clone differs from it by one base. The chain employs TRBV7-2 and TRBJ1-5; no clear D gene. Germline loops: CDR1 SGHTA, CDR2 FQGNSA. V gave up 5 bases and J gave up 6 bases, with 11 bases separating them. The CDR3 sequence is 13 residues long. The CDR3: CASSPAGGQPQHF. The CDR3 nucleotides are TGTGCCAGCAGCCCAGCAGGTGGTCAGCCCCAGCATTTT.

In this sample, this clonotype turned up many times. This chain connects TRBV20-1 to TRBJ1-2; TRBD1 matches at 7 bases. CDR3 length: 13 amino acids. Losses at the gene ends were 6 bases for V and 8 bases for J; bases not matched to a gene: 12. CDR1 is DFQATT, CDR2 SNEGSKA, per germline (reference sequence). The CDR3 loop reads CSARRAGGRGYTF. CDR3 nucleotides: TGCAGTGCAAGAAGGGCAGGGGGAAGGGGCTACACCTTC.